The 26 T cell receptor beta chains below come from one sample, sequenced in a study of T cells in Graves' hyperthyroidism and ophthalmopathy. It was RNA transcripts that yielded the amplified TCR beta CDR3 regions. During a first-round RT-PCR of the TCR CDR3, the HTBI primer set was used. TCRdb ran MiXCR on the multiplex PCR reads and lists one entry per CDR3 protein. The sample consists of hundreds of thousands of distinct CDR3 sequences, about a sixth of them appearing once. Sequencing was done on a sample of blood. These receptors all come from a woman under 30 with Graves' ophthalmopathy.

The chain employs TRBV6-1 and TRBJ1-1, with D perhaps TRBD1 (5 bases). From germline, CDR1 is MNHNS and CDR2 SASEGT. The CDR3 runs to 13 residues. Trimming left V 10 bases short and J 4 bases short, with 16 bases between. Written as DNA, the CDR3 is TGTGCCATTCCTCCGGGGGTGGGCACTGAAGCTTTCTTT. Its translation: CAIPPGVGTEAFF.

This clonotype showed up just a few times. This chain links TRBV28 with TRBJ2-1; no clear D. Germline assignment: CDR1 MDHEN and CDR2 SYDVKM. Trimming removed 5 bases from V and 10 bases from J, with 12 bases in between. The CDR3 spans 12 residues. DNA of the CDR3: TGTGCCAGCAGTCCCGGATCGACCGAGCAGTTCTTC. It specifies CASSPGSTEQFF.

This clonotype was counted once. V usage is TRBV11-2 and J usage is TRBJ2-1; 13 positions agree with TRBD2. Germline V gene sequence: CDR1 SGHAT, CDR2 FQNNGV. The CDR3 totals 16 residues. V gave up 5 bases and J gave up 7 bases; unmatched junction bases: 8. The CDR3, as DNA: TGTGCCAGCAGCCGCAGACTAGCGGGGGGAAATAATGAGCAGTTCTTC. Residues: CASSRRLAGGNNEQFF.

The table lists this clonotype with many counts. This chain connects TRBV6-1 to TRBJ2-7; D ambiguous. Germline V gene sequence: CDR1 MNHNS, CDR2 SASEGT. The CDR3 totals 12 residues. The V and J ends lost 6 bases and 3 bases respectively, with 9 bases between them. As DNA, the CDR3 is TGTGCCAGCAGGGGTAGCAACTACGAGCAGTACTTC. Translating it yields CASRGSNYEQYF.

This clonotype was counted many times. CDR3 loop: CASSPGTGDYNEQFF. The DNA for the CDR3 is TGTGCCAGCAGTCCCGGTACCGGCGACTACAATGAGCAGTTCTTC. This chain links TRBV11-2 with TRBJ2-1; D remains unclear. Germline V gene data show CDR1 as SGHAT and CDR2 as FQNNGV. Trimming stripped 6 bases from V and 3 bases from J, with 15 bases between. This CDR3 contains 15 residues.

This clonotype showed up many times. The chain has TRBV20-1 and TRBJ1-2; TRBD1 agrees at 7 bases. The germline V gene encodes CDR1 DFQATT and CDR2 SNEGSKA (reference sequence). This CDR3 comprises 16 residues. Unmatched junction bases numbered 10, after V lost 2 bases and J lost 1 base. This CDR3 is CSARQTRDSHNYGYTF. The CDR3 bases are TGCAGTGCTAGACAAACCCGGGACAGCCATAACTATGGCTACACCTTC.

This clonotype was picked up many times. J is TRBJ2-3 and V is TRBV7-9; D not certain. Deletions cut 5 bases from V and 0 bases from J, with 12 bases between. The CDR3 totals 15 residues. Germline V lookup: CDR1 SEHNR, CDR2 FQNEAQ (reference sequence). CDR3 DNA sequence: TGTGCCAGCAGCCGGAACAGCCAGAGCACAGATACGCAGTATTTT. The encoded protein is CASSRNSQSTDTQYF.

The chain employs TRBV28 and TRBJ1-1; possibly TRBD1 for D (5 bases). Per the germline V gene, CDR1 is MDHEN and CDR2 is SYDVKM. Trimming removed 1 base at V and 6 bases at J, with 12 bases between. The CDR3 runs 14 residues. DNA for the CDR3: TGTGCCAGCAGTTTATTCGGGGGTCGGGCTGAAGCTTTCTTT. Translation gives CASSLFGGRAEAFF.

This clonotype was recorded at least ten times. V gene TRBV15 combines with J gene TRBJ2-3; no clear D. Trimming left V 1 base short and J 1 base short, with 3 bases between. The CDR3 runs to 13 residues. Germline values: CDR1 LNHNV, CDR2 YYDKDF (reference sequence). CDR3 DNA: TGTGCCACCAGCAGAGTGGGCACAGATACGCAGTATTTT. Translation: CATSRVGTDTQYF.

This clonotype has at least ten counts. Here the CDR3 DNA reads TGCAGTGCTAGAGACGGCGGAGGGACGGGGGAGCAGTACTTC. It encodes CSARDGGGTGEQYF. The V gene is TRBV20-1, the J gene TRBJ2-7, with D possibly being TRBD2 (6 bases). CDR1 is DFQATT and CDR2 is SNEGSKA in the germline V gene (reference sequence). Trimming stripped 0 bases from V and 7 bases from J, with 16 bases between. The CDR3 is 14 amino acids.

This clonotype was detected ten times or more. The chain links TRBV30 to TRBJ1-2; a possible D gene is TRBD1 (6 bases). Germline V gene data show CDR1 as GTSNPN and CDR2 as SVGIG (reference sequence). This CDR3 has 16 residues. The V gene lost 4 bases and the J gene lost 0 bases, with 18 bases spanning the gap. CDR3 sequence (DNA): TGTGCCTGGACCCAGGGGCCAGCTCATGCTAACTATGGCTACACCTTC. Amino acid sequence: CAWTQGPAHANYGYTF.

There are many counts of this clonotype. The rearrangement uses TRBV4-1 and TRBJ1-1; TRBD1 is a possible D gene (5 bases). The CDR3 loop spans 14 amino acids. Trimming took off 4 bases at V and 6 bases at J, with 15 bases between the two ends. CDR1 is MGHRA, CDR2 YSYEKL, per germline. In DNA form, the CDR3 reads TGCGCCAGCAGCCCGGCAGGGTCTCGGGCTGAAGCTTTCTTT. This encodes CASSPAGSRAEAFF.

This clonotype came up many times. The gene calls are TRBV2 and TRBJ2-1, with D unresolved. The germline gives CDR1 SNHLY, CDR2 FYNNEI. V was clipped by 4 bases and J by 4 bases, with 5 bases between them. CDR3 size: 12 residues. CDR3 protein: CASSARYNEQFF. The CDR3 DNA reads TGTGCCAGCAGTGCCAGGTACAATGAGCAGTTCTTC.

This clonotype was observed at least ten times. The DNA of the CDR3 is TGTGCCAGCAGTTTATTGGGCAGGGGTAACACTGAAGCTTTCTTT. As protein: CASSLLGRGNTEAFF. The chain has TRBV28 and TRBJ1-1; D is perhaps TRBD1 (6 bases). V was trimmed by 1 base and J by 2 bases, leaving 11 bases between them. CDR3 length equals 15 residues. Germline V lookup: CDR1 MDHEN, CDR2 SYDVKM.

In this sample, this clonotype turned up a few times. The chain combines TRBV4-1 with TRBJ2-5; 7 nucleotides agree with TRBD2. The CDR3 is 20 residues long. Germline V gene data show CDR1 as MGHRA and CDR2 as YSYEKL. Trimming removed 4 bases from V and 2 bases from J; junction bases left unmatched: 22. The CDR3 reads CASSRVFQIVGGEGQETQYF. As DNA, the CDR3 is TGCGCCAGCAGCCGAGTCTTTCAAATTGTGGGGGGGGAGGGACAAGAGACCCAGTACTTC.

As regards this clonotype: Since a much larger clone is just one base distant, this may be a read error. The chain has TRBV7-9 and TRBJ1-2; tentatively, D is TRBD1 (5 bases). CDR1 is SEHNR and CDR2 is FQNEAQ in the germline V gene (reference sequence). With 7 bases removed from V and 4 bases from J, the gap between germline ends came to 19 bases. The CDR3 covers 15 residues. CDR3 residues: CASTPIRGRGYGYTF. CDR3 nucleotide sequence: TGTGCCAGCACCCCGATAAGGGGTAGGGGCTATGGCTACACCTTC.

This clonotype was counted at least ten times. This rearrangement joins TRBV2 to TRBJ2-5, with 7 bases aligning to TRBD1. V dropped 2 bases and J dropped 4; count of bases not matched to a gene: 4. Germline V gene data show CDR1 as SNHLY and CDR2 as FYNNEI. The CDR3 runs 14 residues. CDR3 amino acids: CASSEFPGGETQYF. Written as DNA, the CDR3 is TGTGCCAGCAGTGAATTCCCAGGGGGAGAGACCCAGTACTTC.

In this sample, this clonotype turned up many times. The chain has TRBV27 and TRBJ2-3; D may correspond to TRBD1 or TRBD2 (5 bases each). Between the trimmed V and J ends, which lost 0 bases and 2 bases, there was a span of 12 bases. The germline V gene encodes CDR1 MNHEY and CDR2 SMNVEV (reference sequence). This CDR3 comprises 16 residues. The CDR3 sequence is CASSLSGAHLTDTQYF. CDR3 nucleotides: TGTGCCAGCAGTTTATCCGGGGCCCACCTCACAGATACGCAGTATTTT.

This clonotype came up many times. V and J are TRBV7-8 and TRBJ2-7; 9 bases line up with TRBD2. Trimming cost V 3 bases and J 3 bases; bases outside gene matches: 12. This CDR3 spans 17 amino acids. Germline-derived CDR1 and CDR2 are SGHVS and FQNEAQ. The CDR3 reads CASSLGYSGREGYEQYF. CDR3 bases: TGTGCCAGCAGCTTGGGGTATAGCGGGAGAGAGGGCTACGAGCAGTACTTC.

This clonotype was seen repeatedly, ten times or more. The chain links TRBV20-1 to TRBJ2-7; 8 bases line up with TRBD2. Trimming cost V 3 bases and J 4 bases; bases outside gene matches: 14. Germline V lookup: CDR1 DFQATT, CDR2 SNEGSKA (reference sequence). This CDR3 contains 16 residues. The CDR3 sequence: CSASGRASARYYEQYF. In DNA form, the CDR3 reads TGCAGTGCTAGCGGGAGGGCGTCAGCTCGATATTACGAGCAGTACTTC.

The chain links TRBV13 to TRBJ1-3; a weak D match, TRBD1 (5 bases). Trimming took 1 base from V and 0 from J, leaving 10 bases between them. There are 16 residues in the CDR3. From germline, CDR1 is PRHDT and CDR2 FYEKMQ (reference sequence). The CDR3 loop is CASSLAGGPSGNTIYF. As DNA, the CDR3 is TGTGCCAGCAGCTTAGCGGGGGGACCCTCTGGAAACACCATATATTTT.

The table lists this clonotype with many counts. The J gene is TRBJ1-6, the V gene TRBV28; TRBD1 agrees at 9 bases. V lost 10 bases to trimming and J lost 8 bases; unmatched junction nucleotides: 3. Germline V gives CDR1 MDHEN, CDR2 SYDVKM. The CDR3 contains 12 residues. CDR3 loop: CATTGGDSPLHF. DNA of the CDR3: TGTGCCACCACAGGGGGCGATTCACCCCTCCACTTT.

For the CDR3, the DNA is TGCGCCAGCAGTGAGGGACAGCCCTATGGCTACACCTTC. The encoded protein is CASSEGQPYGYTF. This rearrangement joins TRBV10-2 to TRBJ1-2, with D possibly matching TRBD1 (6 bases). The CDR3 is 13 amino acids. The germline CDR1 and CDR2 sequences are WSHSY and SAAADI. V dropped 2 bases and J dropped 4 bases, with 8 bases sitting between them.

The sample holds many counts of this clonotype. J is TRBJ1-2 and V is TRBV28; TRBD1 agrees at 11 bases. J was trimmed by 4 bases and V by 5 bases; bases with no gene match: 6. The germline V gene has CDR1 MDHEN and CDR2 SYDVKM. The CDR3 extends over 15 amino acids. CDR3 residues: CASSITGTGGYGYTF. CDR3 nucleotide sequence: TGTGCCAGCAGTATAACCGGGACAGGGGGCTATGGCTACACCTTC.

The table lists this clonotype with many counts. J is TRBJ1-1 and V is TRBV27; 9 nucleotides align to TRBD1. In germline, CDR1 is MNHEY, CDR2 SMNVEV (reference sequence). V trimming: 5 bases; J trimming: 6 bases; junction bases outside the gene matches: 7. The CDR3 runs to 14 residues. CDR3 nucleotides: TGTGCCAGCAGTCCGGGGACAGGGACGGCTGAAGCTTTCTTT. It translates to CASSPGTGTAEAFF.

The rearrangement uses TRBV12-3 or TRBV12-4 and TRBJ1-2; D perhaps matches TRBD1 (6 bases). This CDR3 region has 15 residues. V dropped 8 bases and J dropped 0 bases, with 16 bases sitting between them. This CDR3 is CASGDSGTPNYGYTF. The CDR3, as DNA: TGTGCCAGCGGAGATTCCGGGACACCTAACTATGGCTACACCTTC.